Listed below are T cell receptor beta chains from one sample, sequenced in a study of memory CD4+ T cells and cytomegalovirus serostatus. Sequencing was performed with immunoSEQ multiplex PCR; in TCRdb, only in-frame clones are kept and a portion is missing. The sample yields approximately 65,000 clones, 77% seen once. Source material: memory CD4+ T cells from blood. The source is an adult in good health and CMV-seronegative. Both conserved end residues are part of each CDR3. The D gene is left open where the match is weak. For some rows the clone size is stated as once, few or many, or as a class when expanded; others skip it.

cdr3_aa	cdr3_nt	j_call	v_call	d_call	clone_size
CASTPGGSETQYF	TGCGCCAGCACCCCGGGGGGTTCCGAGACCCAGTACTTC	TRBJ2-5	TRBV5-1	TRBD2	.
CASSSRAVLGVGNQPQHF	TGTGCCAGTAGCAGCCGGGCAGTTCTAGGTGTGGGCAATCAGCCCCAGCATTTT	TRBJ1-5	TRBV19	.	.
CASSKGTVNTEAFF	TGCGCCAGCAGCAAGGGGACTGTGAACACTGAAGCTTTCTTT	TRBJ1-1	TRBV5-1	.	.
CASSMDSNQPQHF	TGTGCCAGCAGCATGGATAGCAATCAGCCCCAGCATTTT	TRBJ1-5	TRBV5-4	.	few
CASSGLAGGSTDTQYF	TGCGCCAGCAGCGGACTAGCGGGGGGCTCCACAGATACGCAGTATTTT	TRBJ2-3	TRBV10-2	TRBD2	once
CASSQEQGTQFF	TGTGCCAGCAGCCAAGAACAGGGTACACAGTTCTTC	TRBJ2-1	TRBV14	.	.
CASRGLAGGSMYEQYF	TGTGCCAGCAGGGGACTAGCGGGGGGTTCTATGTACGAGCAGTACTTC	TRBJ2-7	TRBV11-2	TRBD2	.
CASGQGNVNEQFF	TGTGCCAGCGGACAGGGGAATGTCAATGAGCAGTTCTTC	TRBJ2-1	TRBV27	TRBD1	.
CASPQRAQGKNQPQHF	TGTGCCAGCCCTCAAAGGGCGCAGGGTAAGAATCAGCCCCAGCATTTT	TRBJ1-5	TRBV21-1	.	.
CASSETGGNSYEQYF	TGTGCCAGCAGTGAGACAGGGGGAAACTCCTACGAGCAGTACTTC	TRBJ2-7	TRBV2	TRBD1	.
CASSPGTRASSGGYTF	TGTGCCAGCTCACCGGGGACCCGGGCATCATCGGGTGGCTACACCTTC	TRBJ1-2	TRBV18	.	.
CASSQARRGGNIQYF	TGCGCCAGCAGCCAAGCCCGCCGGGGTGGGAACATTCAGTACTTC	TRBJ2-4	TRBV4-1	.	few
CASSRSLGGGYGYTF	TGCGCCAGCAGCCGAAGCCTGGGAGGGGGATATGGCTACACCTTC	TRBJ1-2	TRBV4-1	.	.
CASSQESFGTGELFF	TGTGCCAGCAGCCAAGAGAGTTTCGGGACCGGGGAGCTGTTTTTT	TRBJ2-2	TRBV4-2	.	.
CASSLPPPGANYGYTF	TGTGCCAGCAGCTTACCACCCCCAGGAGCTAACTATGGCTACACCTTC	TRBJ1-2	TRBV5-4	.	.
CASRPERDRVYGYTF	TGTGCCAGTAGACCAGAGAGGGACAGGGTCTATGGCTACACCTTC	TRBJ1-2	TRBV19	TRBD1	.
CASSQGRGRTYNEQFF	TGCGCCAGCAGCCAAGGCAGGGGTAGGACCTACAATGAGCAGTTCTTC	TRBJ2-1	TRBV4-1	.	few
CASSISVVGLAGSNEQFF	TGTGCCAGTAGTATATCGGTCGTGGGGCTAGCGGGAAGCAATGAGCAGTTCTTC	TRBJ2-1	TRBV19	TRBD2	few
CASSETSGGGYEQYF	TGCGCCAGCAGCGAGACTAGCGGGGGGGGCTACGAGCAGTACTTC	TRBJ2-7	TRBV5-1	TRBD2	once
CSVEGELGTEAFF	TGCAGCGTTGAAGGGGAACTAGGCACTGAAGCTTTCTTT	TRBJ1-1	TRBV29-1	.	.
CASSSWGQGENEQFF	TGTGCCAGCAGCTCGTGGGGACAGGGTGAGAATGAGCAGTTCTTC	TRBJ2-1	TRBV7-2	TRBD1	.
CASSRASDTYEQYF	TGTGCCAGTAGTAGGGCATCGGATACCTACGAGCAGTACTTC	TRBJ2-7	TRBV19	.	.
CASSLQSRAVEAFF	TGTGCCAGCAGCTTACAATCTCGGGCAGTTGAAGCTTTCTTT	TRBJ1-1	TRBV7-9	.	.
CASSLEGLGETQYF	TGCGCCAGCAGCTTGGAGGGGTTGGGAGAGACCCAGTACTTC	TRBJ2-5	TRBV5-1	.	.
CASSELSTTGKLFF	TGTGCCAGCAGTGAACTAAGTACAACGGGGAAACTGTTTTTT	TRBJ1-4	TRBV6-1	.	.
CSVSPGLAGVEQFF	TGCAGCGTTTCTCCGGGACTAGCGGGAGTTGAGCAGTTCTTC	TRBJ2-1	TRBV29-1	TRBD2	.
CASSFPMGGSEKLFF	TGTGCCAGCAGTTTCCCCATGGGGGGGAGTGAAAAACTGTTTTTT	TRBJ1-4	TRBV28	.	.
CASSVGGAHTYGYTF	TGTGCCAGCAGCGTAGGGGGGGCGCATACCTATGGCTACACCTTC	TRBJ1-2	TRBV9	.	.
CASSQGYEQFF	TGTGCCAGCTCACAGGGCTATGAGCAGTTCTTC	TRBJ2-1	TRBV18	.	.
CASSLEIDRGDSPLHF	TGTGCCAGCAGCCTAGAAATAGACAGGGGGGATTCACCCCTCCACTTT	TRBJ1-6	TRBV4-2	TRBD1	.
CASSQSRVDEQYF	TGTGCCAGCAGCCAATCCAGGGTGGACGAGCAGTACTTC	TRBJ2-7	TRBV7-3	.	.
CAISEADRGNYGYTF	TGTGCCATCAGTGAGGCGGACAGGGGGAACTATGGCTACACCTTC	TRBJ1-2	TRBV10-3	TRBD1	.
CASRDLPNTEAFF	TGTGCCAGCAGGGATCTTCCGAACACTGAAGCTTTCTTT	TRBJ1-1	TRBV7-6	.	.
CASSLRTPLTYGYTF	TGTGCCAGCTCGCTAAGGACACCCTTAACCTATGGCTACACCTTC	TRBJ1-2	TRBV18	.	.
CAISEIAGGLRNTEAFF	TGTGCCATCAGTGAGATTGCAGGGGGGTTGCGGAACACTGAAGCTTTCTTT	TRBJ1-1	TRBV10-3	TRBD1	.
CASRPDRGRGAYEQYF	TGTGCCAGCAGGCCAGACAGGGGTCGAGGGGCCTACGAGCAGTACTTC	TRBJ2-7	TRBV2	TRBD1	.
CASSPGQGAVYEQYF	TGCGCCAGCAGCCCCGGACAGGGGGCGGTTTACGAGCAGTACTTC	TRBJ2-7	TRBV4-1	TRBD1	.
CAWSVGTLLGNIQYF	TGTGCCTGGAGTGTGGGGACCCTGCTTGGGAACATTCAGTACTTC	TRBJ2-4	TRBV30	.	.
CASSVRGTAGEQYF	TGTGCCAGCAGTGTACGGGGAACGGCGGGGGAGCAGTACTTC	TRBJ2-7	TRBV6-1	.	.
CASSQVVAINEQFF	TGCGCCAGCAGCCAAGTTGTAGCGATTAATGAGCAGTTCTTC	TRBJ2-1	TRBV4-1	.	once
CAWTAQGVGGEQYF	TGTGCCTGGACTGCCCAGGGGGTAGGAGGCGAGCAGTACTTC	TRBJ2-7	TRBV30	TRBD1	medium-sized
CASSLGLAGGHNEQFF	TGCGCCAGCAGCTTGGGGCTAGCGGGAGGGCACAATGAGCAGTTCTTC	TRBJ2-1	TRBV5-1	TRBD2	.